Included here is one T cell receptor beta chain sequence, with context. This clone showed up many times. The antigen this receptor binds is unknown. Base qualities were left out, and no much larger clone turns up one base away. This record comes from a study of blood T cell repertoires in COVID-19 (dated by TCRdb to the early 2020s). With respect to the entire study: Samples from collaborators originated in the United States, Italy and Spain and spanned both the acute and convalescent phases of COVID-19. The material from the prospective study consisted of cDNA or gDNA derived from T cells, B-cell-depleted T cells, or PBMCs. Subjects who had been exposed to COVID-19, were actively infected with it, or had recovered from it provided the deeply sampled blood TCRbeta repertoires that made up the dataset. The repertoires were released in a freely available public database intended as a resource for research on the immune response to SARS-CoV-2. The samples were drawn from the first 160 participants of the ongoing ImmuneRACE study and from more than 1,000 subjects provided by 6 global collaborators. A de-identified subject ID, COVID-19 status, age in years and sex were almost always included in the sample metadata. Where HLA class I and class II types were available, the types were taken from metadata supplied by the sample provider, not from assay-based typing.

Reading the germline V gene gives CDR1 SGHRS and CDR2 YFSETQ. The CDR3 goes from the cysteine to the phenylalanine over 16 residues. Only the CDR3 region is kept as DNA, spanning 48 bases read in frame from base 1. Trimming removed 0 bases from V and 2 bases from J, leaving 13 bases between the germline ends. TCRbeta CDR3 regions were amplified from genomic DNA by means of the immunoSEQ Assay, a bias-controlled multiplex PCR. Per the authors' processing: The number of nucleated cells in each sample was estimated by amplification of reference gene primers within the assay. To quantify the absolute abundance of each unique TCRbeta CDR3 rearrangement, sequence reads were collapsed and filtered. For each sample, productive Simpson clonality was calculated as the square root of Simpson's diversity index over productive rearrangements. TCRdb's version of the immuneACCESS table is confined to in-frame rearrangements and falls short of the full clone set. An unresolved V gene accounts for under half of the shortfall where checked; the remainder is of unknown origin. V and J calls and clone size are given by that table; D and trimming were obtained from the DNA. The sample table contains roughly 56,000 clones; only one count was recorded for 85% of them. About 9.4% of the sample is taken by the ten largest.

Broader findings and caveats from the paper: Clinical and demographic metadata were provided uncurated, with the amount varying by source and participant.

The collaborating institutions used their own protocols to collect whole blood in K2EDTA tubes. For TCRbeta analysis, collaborator samples were shipped as frozen whole blood, as isolated PBMCs, or as DNA extracted from either sample type. The sequence is built from TRBV5-1 and TRBJ2-3; possibly the D gene is TRBD2, per 5 matching bases. Sample: peripheral blood. The source of this sequence is a human donor in a cohort sampled during active COVID-19. The bases are TGCGCCAGCAGCTTGGCCCGGGGTGTTAACACAGATACGCAGTATTTT. This is translated as CASSLARGVNTDTQYF.